This T cell receptor (beta chain) was identified in a study of identical twins. Study-wide results and caveats: In cord blood, abundant beta clonotypes had fewer insertions; memory showed no trend.

This clonotype has more than one count but fewer than ten. Its specificity is not known. TCRdb fed the 5' RACE reads into MiXCR, producing one record per CDR3 protein. The sample yields 1,800,000 or so distinct CDR3 sequences, about 32% seen once. Germline values: CDR1 SNHLY, CDR2 FYNNEI. This CDR3 is 15 amino acids long. Trimming took 5 bases from V and 2 from J; bases not matched to a gene: 8. The sample taken for sequencing was cord blood. The V gene is TRBV2, the J gene TRBJ2-5; 7 positions match TRBD2. This TCR was recovered from a newborn girl in good health. CDR3 region: CASSRGLVGQETQYF. In DNA, the CDR3 is TGTGCCAGCAGTCGAGGACTAGTAGGGCAAGAGACCCAGTACTTC.